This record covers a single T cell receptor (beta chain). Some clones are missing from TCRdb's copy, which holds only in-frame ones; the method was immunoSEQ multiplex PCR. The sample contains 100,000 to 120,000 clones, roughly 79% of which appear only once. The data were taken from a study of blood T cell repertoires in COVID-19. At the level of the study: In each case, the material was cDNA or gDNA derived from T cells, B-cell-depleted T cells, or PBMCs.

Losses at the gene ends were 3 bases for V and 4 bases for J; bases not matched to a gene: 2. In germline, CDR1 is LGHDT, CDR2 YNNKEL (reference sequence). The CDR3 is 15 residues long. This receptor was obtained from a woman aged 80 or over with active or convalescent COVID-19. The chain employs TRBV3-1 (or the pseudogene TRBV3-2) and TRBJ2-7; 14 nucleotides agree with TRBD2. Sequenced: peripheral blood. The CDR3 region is CASSQGLAGAYEQYF. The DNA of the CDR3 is TGTGCCAGCAGCCAGGGACTAGCGGGAGCTTACGAGCAGTACTTC.